This TCR beta chain was sequenced during a study of T-cell memory formation after mild COVID-19 (dated by TCRdb to the early 2020s). Study-wide context: Most TCR sequence clusters were specific to one of the two donors. In two donors, T-cell clones that expanded and contracted after mild COVID-19 were followed by sequencing TCRalpha and TCRbeta repertoires longitudinally. Two young, previously healthy adult volunteers, one female and one male, were included in the cohort.

Paper-wide results and their limitations: Only two mild cases were covered by the study, and larger cohorts that include severe cases with pre-infection samples were considered necessary. Some responding clones were detected in pre-infection memory, which suggested that pre-existing cross-reactive memory T cells had joined the SARS-CoV-2 response. Clones contracting from day 15 to 85 had balanced CD4/CD8 phenotypes, while a second wave expanding from day 15 to 37 was biased towards CD4+. Contracting CD4+ clones appeared mostly in the CM and EM memory subsets, whereas CD8+ clones were enriched in EMRA. SARS-CoV-2 specificity of the second-wave clones peaking on day 37 was not confirmed.

Ficoll-Paque density gradient centrifugation was the method used to isolate PBMCs. Reading the germline V gene (reference sequence) gives CDR1 DFQATT and CDR2 SNEGSKA. The CDR3 has 14 amino acids, counting the end cysteine and phenylalanine. Only the CDR3 DNA stays, 42 bases, in frame from base 1. The instrument given in TCRdb is Illumina NovaSeq 6000. TCRalpha and TCRbeta cDNA libraries were constructed by 5'RACE with constant-segment primers, with sample barcodes and unique molecular identifiers being introduced. RNA was extracted from every sample with Trizol reagent. Amplification of the libraries took two PCR steps, and the second step added a second sample barcode plus Illumina TruSeq adapters. Libraries were sequenced on an Illumina NovaSeq with 2 x 150 bp paired-end reads. Turning to the authors' computational methods: Reads were demultiplexed and collapsed into UMI-guided consensus sequences with migec v1.2.7. Using mixcr v2.1.11, UMI consensuses were aligned to TRA and TRB V and J templates and then assembled into clonotypes. Expanded or contracted clonotypes were those called significant by both edgeR and NoisET, with noise models trained on biological replicates. edgeR calls used a false discovery rate-adjusted p below 0.01 and a log2 fold-change threshold of 1. PCA with hierarchical clustering of max-normalized trajectories of the 1000 most abundant clonotypes was used as exploratory dynamics analysis. Each responding clone was given a CD4 or CD8 phenotype based on the CD4+ and CD8+ repertoires, which had been sequenced separately. TCRdb trimmed public reads at Q25 via fastp, called clones via MiXCR and kept in-frame beta chains. Every CDR3 protein is listed once, alongside the most common genes and DNA of its rows. TCRdb, rather than the study authors, made the V and J calls. Within this sample are approximately 100,000 distinct CDR3 sequences, with approximately 10% of them counted one time only. 40% of the sample is held by the ten biggest clonotypes.

Of note for this clonotype: Its specific antigen is unknown. It has no much larger one-base neighbor in the sample; base qualities were not kept.

The TCR was taken from a man younger than 30 who had mild COVID-19 (a few samples of this study predate the infection). The sample titles of this study are shuffled in the database, so cell type and time point are left out; the donor was told from shared clones. This sequence uses TRBV20-1 and TRBJ1-4, and possibly TRBD1, on 5 matching bases. Sequences were obtained from PBMCs or a T cell subset sorted from them (not recorded which). The CDR3: CRVQELDANEKLFF. In nucleotides, the sequence is TGCAGGGTACAGGAACTTGACGCGAATGAAAAACTGTTTTTT.